This T cell receptor beta chain was captured by sequencing in a study of blood T cell repertoires in COVID-19. CDR1 and CDR2 (germline): SGDLS, YYNGEE. This CDR3 has 13 amino acids. V was trimmed by 4 bases and J by 6 bases, leaving 10 bases between them. The protocol was immunoSEQ multiplex PCR, while the TCRdb copy is restricted to in-frame clones and leaves out a portion. The sample comprises more than 95,000 clones, around four fifths of which are singletons, and around 7.5% rests with the top ten. The sequencing input was peripheral blood. The source is a man between 65 and 85 years old with active or convalescent COVID-19. The rearrangement links TRBV9 to TRBJ2-2; no reliable D call. The CDR3 region is CASSLLVAGELFF. CDR3 bases: TGTGCCAGCAGCCTTTTAGTCGCCGGGGAGCTGTTTTTT.